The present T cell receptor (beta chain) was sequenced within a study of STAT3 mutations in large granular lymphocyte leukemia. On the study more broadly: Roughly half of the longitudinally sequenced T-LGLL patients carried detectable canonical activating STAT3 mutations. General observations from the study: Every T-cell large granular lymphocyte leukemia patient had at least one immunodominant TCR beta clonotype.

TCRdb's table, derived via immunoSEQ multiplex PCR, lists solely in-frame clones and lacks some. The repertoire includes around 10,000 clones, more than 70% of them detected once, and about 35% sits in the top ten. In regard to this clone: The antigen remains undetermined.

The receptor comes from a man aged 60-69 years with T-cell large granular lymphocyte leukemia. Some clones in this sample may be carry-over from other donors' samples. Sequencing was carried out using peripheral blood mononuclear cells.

The CDR3 nucleotides are TGTGCCAGCTCACCAGGGACAGGAGGAAACACCATATATTTT. Its protein product is CASSPGTGGNTIYF. This chain links TRBV18 with TRBJ1-3; 8 nucleotides agree with TRBD1. CDR1 KGHSH and CDR2 LQKENI come from the germline V gene. The V and J ends lost 2 bases and 4 bases, in that order; junction bases with no gene match: 1. CDR3 length equals 14 residues.